The entry that follows covers one TCR beta chain sequence. The source of the sample is a study of blood T cell repertoires in COVID-19. In germline, CDR1 is SNHLY, CDR2 FYNNEI. The length of the CDR3 is 15 residues. V was clipped by 4 bases and J by 4 bases, with 14 bases between them. The table came from immunoSEQ multiplex PCR; TCRdb's copy has only in-frame clones and leaves some out. This table holds about 73,000 clones, roughly four fifths found once. Sequenced: peripheral blood. This receptor was identified in a woman aged 55-75 years with acute or convalescent COVID-19. The chain joins TRBV2 to TRBJ1-5; D uncertain. CDR3 loop: CASSARGLGNQPQHF. CDR3 coding DNA: TGTGCCAGCAGTGCCCGCGGGTTAGGGAATCAGCCCCAGCATTTT.